The table lists the clone carrying this TCR beta chain with many counts. As yet, its antigen is unknown. The CDR3 runs to 13 residues. CDR1 SGHTA and CDR2 FQGTGA come from the germline V gene. V lost 5 bases, J lost 1 base, and 8 bases lay in between. Construction of the TCR beta libraries employed iRepertoire HTBI primers in conjunction with Arm-PCR of CDR3 regions. Each CDR3 protein gets one entry after TCRdb re-called the multiplex PCR reads with MiXCR. The sample has around 460,000 distinct CDR3 sequences, approximately 21% seen once. The record originates from a study of regulatory T cells in long-lasting Graves disease. Background on the study: To qualify as persistent, Graves' disease required over 5 years of antithyroid drugs with positive TSH receptor antibodies. Study-wide findings and caveats: TRBV28, TRBJ1-2 and TRBJ2-5 emerged as the favored segments in persistent disease. Whereas new patients shared 966 public clonotypes, persistent patients shared more, at 2,500 to 3,500. Compared with new cases, persistent Graves' patients showed reduced TCR diversity.

The sample's time point: persistent/refractory GD, antithyroid drugs over 5 years with positive TRAb. The authors made the TCR library using RNA they extracted from PBMCs. This clonotype was obtained from a female donor with Graves disease. The sequences come from peripheral blood mononuclear cells (PBMCs), collected when the disease was refractory, from a patient treated with antithyroid drugs. The chain recombines TRBV7-3 with TRBJ1-1; no clear D. This CDR3 reads CASSRSTNTEAFF. The CDR3 DNA is TGTGCCAGCAGCCGGAGCACGAACACTGAAGCTTTCTTT.